Each of the 32 T cell receptor beta chains below was sequenced from the same sample in a study of T cell responses to AZD1222 COVID-19 vaccine. Profiling relied on immunoSEQ multiplex PCR, and the TCRdb table lists in-frame clones only, not all of them. The table shows roughly 100,000 clones, with more than 70% occurring only once. Sequencing was performed on peripheral blood, taken on day 0 of AZD1222 vaccination. These receptors were obtained from an adult in good health.

This clone occurred a few times. DNA for the CDR3: TGCAGTGAGGGAGGCCCCCTCGAGCAGTACTTC. Its protein is CSEGGPLEQYF. This chain uses TRBV20-1 with TRBJ2-7; D perhaps matches TRBD2 (6 bases). This CDR3 contains 11 residues. CDR1 is DFQATT, CDR2 SNEGSKA, per germline (reference sequence). With 7 bases removed from V and 6 bases from J, the gap between germline ends came to 13 bases.

The sample holds a few counts of this clone. This rearrangement joins TRBV28 to TRBJ2-6; D ambiguous. CDR1 and CDR2 from the germline V gene are MDHEN and SYDVKM. V was cut by 4 bases and J by 5 bases, with 15 bases left in between. CDR3 length: 16 residues. CDR3 in amino acids: CASSSFTGSWANVLTF. The CDR3 bases are TGTGCCAGCAGTTCCTTCACCGGTAGCTGGGCCAACGTCCTGACTTTC.

This clone was seen a handful of times. V is TRBV18 and J is TRBJ2-7, with 11 bases matching TRBD2. This CDR3 contains 16 residues. Germline V gene data show CDR1 as KGHSH and CDR2 as LQKENI. J was trimmed by 3 bases and V by 2 bases; bases with no gene match: 6. CDR3 in DNA: TGTGCCAGCTCACCATCCGGGACTAGCGGACTCTACGAGCAGTACTTC. Translation gives CASSPSGTSGLYEQYF.

V is TRBV24-1 and J is TRBJ1-5; no clear D. The CDR3 consists of 12 residues. The germline V gene has CDR1 KGHDR and CDR2 SFDVKD. The ends were cut back, 3 bases at V and 4 bases at J, with 3 bases in the middle. CDR3 residues: CATSDPNQPQHF. The CDR3 coding sequence is TGTGCCACCAGTGATCCAAATCAGCCCCAGCATTTT.

The chain recombines TRBV6-2 or TRBV6-3 with TRBJ2-7, with TRBD1 as a possible D gene (5 bases). The CDR3 length is 13 residues. Germline CDR1 is MNHEY and CDR2 is SVGEGT. V was pared by 5 bases and J by 2 bases, with 10 bases between. The CDR3 here is CASSEDNPYEQYV. DNA of the CDR3: TGTGCCAGCAGTGAGGACAACCCCTACGAGCAGTACGTC.

J is TRBJ1-2 and V is TRBV4-1; TRBD1 matches at 9 bases. The CDR3 sequence is 18 residues long. Trimming took 2 bases from V and 2 from J; bases not matched to a gene: 12. The germline CDR1 and CDR2 sequences are MGHRA and YSYEKL. This chain's CDR3 is CASSQHGQGTRLNYGYTF. The CDR3, as DNA: TGCGCCAGCAGCCAACACGGACAGGGGACTCGACTCAACTATGGCTACACCTTC.

The chain uses TRBV20-1 and TRBJ2-1; D may be TRBD1 or TRBD2 (5 bases each). Trimming took 3 bases from V and 6 from J, leaving 15 bases between them. This CDR3 is 14 amino acids long. Germline values: CDR1 DFQATT, CDR2 SNEGSKA (reference sequence). DNA of the CDR3: TGCAGTGCTAGTCTCCGGGGCAGGGCCAATGAGCAGTTCTTC. Protein sequence: CSASLRGRANEQFF.

The J gene is TRBJ2-7, the V gene TRBV11-3, with D tentatively TRBD1 (6 bases). This CDR3 has 12 amino acids. From germline, CDR1 is SGHNT and CDR2 YENEEA. The V end lost 5 bases, the J end lost 6 bases, and 11 bases lay between the germline ends. CDR3 sequence reads: CASSVRGSEQYF. The DNA for the CDR3 is TGTGCCAGCAGCGTCAGGGGATCCGAGCAGTACTTC.

J is TRBJ2-7 and V is TRBV6-1, with 16 bases identical to TRBD2. Germline CDR1 MNHNS, CDR2 SASEGT. J lost 0 bases, V lost 0 bases, and 2 bases had no gene match. The CDR3 contains 18 residues. The CDR3 sequence: CASSEAGLAGGPSYEQYV. The CDR3 DNA reads TGTGCCAGCAGTGAAGCGGGACTAGCGGGGGGGCCCTCCTACGAGCAGTACGTC.

The count of this clone is one. The chain couples TRBV6-2 or TRBV6-3 to TRBJ2-6; D uncertain. Per germline, CDR1 MNHEY and CDR2 SVGEGT. V lost 5 bases and J lost 4, with 9 bases in between. The CDR3 has 14 amino acids. The CDR3, as DNA: TGTGCCAGCAGTGACCGTACCGGGGCCAACGTCCTGACTTTC. Its protein is CASSDRTGANVLTF.

The chain uses TRBV13 and TRBJ2-7, with a tentative D call TRBD1 (6 bases). The germline V gene encodes CDR1 PRHDT and CDR2 FYEKMQ (reference sequence). The CDR3 is 14 amino acids. V lost 6 bases and J lost 2, with 14 bases in between. This CDR3 reads CASSPTGRPYEQYV. The CDR3 DNA is TGTGCCAGCAGTCCAACAGGGCGGCCCTACGAGCAGTACGTC.

The V call is TRBV4-2, the J call TRBJ1-1; a weak D match, TRBD1 (6 bases). The V end lost 1 base, the J end lost 4 bases, and 13 bases lay between the germline ends. The CDR3 extends over 15 amino acids. CDR1 LGHNA and CDR2 YNFKEQ come from the germline V gene. The CDR3 here is CASSQVPGVGTEAFF. The CDR3 DNA sequence: TGTGCCAGCAGCCAAGTCCCAGGGGTTGGCACTGAAGCTTTCTTT.

This clone was observed a single time. This rearrangement joins TRBV6-6 to TRBJ2-5; a weak D match, TRBD2 (6 bases). The germline V gene has CDR1 MNHNY and CDR2 SVGAGI (reference sequence). Trimming removed 7 bases at V and 5 bases at J, with 17 bases between. This CDR3 is built from 14 residues. CDR3 in DNA: TGTGCCAGCACCGACGCGGAGGGTGGGGAGACCCAGTACTTC. Translating it yields CASTDAEGGETQYF.

The V call is TRBV4-2, the J call TRBJ1-1; tentatively, D is TRBD1 (5 bases). V was trimmed by 8 bases and J by 2 bases, leaving 15 bases between them. This CDR3 comprises 14 residues. The germline V gene encodes CDR1 LGHNA and CDR2 YNFKEQ. The CDR3 DNA reads as TGTGCCAGCGGGATCTGGGACGGAAACACTGAAGCTTTCTTT. Its protein is CASGIWDGNTEAFF.

V is TRBV28 and J is TRBJ1-4; D may be TRBD1 (6 bases). The CDR3 loop spans 15 amino acids. V was trimmed by 6 bases and J by 8 bases, leaving 19 bases between them. Germline values: CDR1 MDHEN, CDR2 SYDVKM. Here the CDR3 DNA reads TGTGCCAGCAGCCAAAACAGGGCCCTAAGGGAAAAACTGTTTTTT. It translates to CASSQNRALREKLFF.

The genes are TRBV2 and TRBJ1-6, with 7 positions matching TRBD1. After removal of 7 bases from V and 10 bases from J, the junction contained 13 bases not matched to a gene. This CDR3 comprises 15 residues. Per germline, CDR1 SNHLY and CDR2 FYNNEI. CDR3 coding DNA: TGTGCCAGCACTTCCGGACAGGTCTATGGGTCACCCCTCCACTTT. It translates to CASTSGQVYGSPLHF.

The chain couples TRBV19 to TRBJ1-3; D unresolved. Germline CDR1 LNHDA, CDR2 SQIVND (reference sequence). The ends were cut back, 4 bases at V and 0 bases at J, with 10 bases in the middle. The CDR3 runs 15 residues. In DNA, the CDR3 is TGTGCCAGTAGTACGGCGGCCAGCTCTGGAAACACCATATATTTT. Translation gives CASSTAASSGNTIYF.

The J gene is TRBJ1-2, the V gene TRBV11-2; TRBD1 matches 10 bases. CDR1 and CDR2 (germline): SGHAT, FQNNGV. The CDR3 loop spans 15 amino acids. The J segment lost 0 bases and the V segment lost 8 bases, leaving 6 bases of the junction unmatched. Written as DNA, the CDR3 is TGTGCCAGCGGACAGGGGGTTGGGGCTAACTATGGCTACACCTTC. Protein sequence: CASGQGVGANYGYTF.

The V and J genes are TRBV18 and TRBJ2-7; TRBD1 agrees at 9 bases. Germline assignment: CDR1 KGHSH and CDR2 LQKENI. Germline trimming cut 2 bases from V and 4 bases from J; bases unmatched to any gene: 12. CDR3 length equals 17 residues. The CDR3 DNA follows: TGTGCCAGCTCACCAGCAGGCCCGGGACAGGGAAATTACGAGCAGTACTTC. Translating gives CASSPAGPGQGNYEQYF. The full variable domain, in which reference TRBV18 and TRBJ2-7 provide the parts outside the CDR3, is NAGVMQNPRHLVRRRGQEARLRCSPMKGHSHVYWYRQLPEEGLKFMVYLQKENIIDESGMPKERFSAEFPKEGPSILRIQQVVRGDSAAYFCASSPAGPGQGNYEQYFGPGTRLTVT.

Sample share makes this clone medium-sized. The rearrangement links TRBV18 to TRBJ2-2; 8 nucleotides align to TRBD1. With 5 bases clipped from V and 1 base from J, the junction kept 0 bases outside the gene matches. Per the germline V gene, CDR1 is KGHSH and CDR2 is LQKENI. This CDR3 has 14 residues. The CDR3 DNA reads TGTGCCAGCTCAGGGACAGGGAACACCGGGGAGCTGTTTTTT. This codes for CASSGTGNTGELFF.

The V and J genes are TRBV21-1 and TRBJ2-1; whether TRBD1, the table's D call, matches the DNA was not checked. TRBV21-1 is a pseudogene. The CDR3 runs 14 residues. The CDR3 sequence: CASRKSPGLNEQFF. CDR3 DNA: TGTGCCAGCAGGAAATCGCCAGGGCTAAATGAGCAGTTCTTC.

The chain has TRBV4-1 and TRBJ1-2; 8 bases agree with TRBD1. The germline CDR1 and CDR2 sequences are MGHRA and YSYEKL. The CDR3 sequence is 13 residues long. J lost 7 bases, V lost 3 bases, and 4 bases had no gene match. Here the CDR3 reads CASSQDRVGGYTF. The CDR3, as DNA: TGCGCCAGCAGCCAGGACAGGGTTGGTGGCTACACCTTC.

The rearrangement links TRBV19 to TRBJ1-2; D not resolved. CDR3 length equals 15 residues. V gave up 4 bases and J gave up 4 bases, with 16 bases separating them. The germline CDR1 and CDR2 sequences are LNHDA and SQIVND (reference sequence). This chain's CDR3 is CASSRAGSNLYGYTF. CDR3 nucleotides: TGTGCCAGTAGTAGGGCCGGGTCTAACCTCTATGGCTACACCTTC. The full variable domain, its missing parts supplied by reference TRBV19 and TRBJ1-2, is DGGITQSPKYLFRKEGQNVTLSCEQNLNHDAMYWYRQDPGQGLRLIYYSQIVNDFQKGDIAEGYSVSREKKESFPLTVTSAQKNPTAFYLCASSRAGSNLYGYTFGSGTRLTVV.

The CDR3 bases are TGTGCCAGCAGCTTGGCCAGATTACTAGCGGAGATCAATGAGCAGTTCTTC. Translation: CASSLARLLAEINEQFF. This chain uses TRBV5-6 with TRBJ2-1; 8 nucleotides align to TRBD2. The CDR3 loop spans 17 amino acids. Trimming cost V 0 bases and J 6 bases; bases outside gene matches: 11. CDR1 and CDR2 (germline): SGHDT, YYEEEE.

The chain is built from TRBV6-5 and TRBJ2-5, with D perhaps given as TRBD1 or TRBD2 (6 bases each). The V end lost 2 bases, the J end lost 6 bases, and 10 bases lay between the germline ends. The CDR3 covers 13 residues. Germline lookup yields CDR1 MNHEY and CDR2 SVGAGI. The CDR3 protein is CASSYEGGKTQYF. The CDR3 nucleotides read TGTGCCAGCAGTTACGAAGGGGGGAAGACCCAGTACTTC.

The V gene is TRBV19, the J gene TRBJ1-5; the D is unclear. The V end lost 7 bases, the J end lost 2 bases, and 15 bases lay between the germline ends. The CDR3 extends over 15 amino acids. Looked up from germline, CDR1 is LNHDA and CDR2 is SQIVND (reference sequence). The DNA for the CDR3 is TGTGCCAGTAAGGGAGGGCAAGTAGGCAATCAGCCCCAGCATTTT. Translated: CASKGGQVGNQPQHF.

The J gene is TRBJ2-5, the V gene TRBV5-5, with 8 bases fitting TRBD1. V was clipped by 4 bases and J by 4 bases; unmatched bases: 9. This CDR3 is 15 amino acids long. CDR1 is SGHKS, CDR2 YYEKEE, per germline (reference sequence). The CDR3 here is CASSLGTGGGETQYF. In nucleotides, the CDR3 is TGTGCCAGCAGCCTCGGGACAGGAGGAGGAGAGACCCAGTACTTC. Variable domain in full (rest from reference TRBV5-5 and TRBJ2-5): DAGVTQSPTHLIKTRGQQVTLRCSPISGHKSVSWYQQVLGQGPQFIFQYYEKEERGRGNFPDRFSARQFPNYSSELNVNALLLGDSALYLCASSLGTGGGETQYFGPGTRLLVL.

This chain links TRBV5-1 with TRBJ1-1, with 8 nucleotides matching TRBD1. V was clipped by 7 bases and J by 6 bases; unmatched bases: 11. CDR1 is SGHRS and CDR2 is YFSETQ in the germline V gene. This CDR3 has 14 residues. This CDR3 reads CASSPNRGYSEAFF. CDR3 bases: TGCGCCAGCTCGCCCAACAGGGGGTATTCTGAAGCTTTCTTT.

The chain employs TRBV11-3 and TRBJ1-2; no firm D call. This CDR3 spans 12 amino acids. V was cut by 2 bases and J by 7 bases, with 8 bases left in between. The germline CDR1 and CDR2 sequences are SGHNT and YENEEA. The CDR3 bases are TGTGCCAGCAGCTTAACGCCGGCTGGCTACACCTTC. Residues: CASSLTPAGYTF. The full variable domain, completed using reference TRBV11-3 and TRBJ1-2, is EAGVVQSPRYKIIEKKQPVAFWCNPISGHNTLYWYLQNLGQGPELLIRYENEEAVDDSQLPKDRFSAERLKGVDSTLKIQPAELGDSAVYLCASSLTPAGYTFGSGTRLTVV.

This chain uses TRBV15 with TRBJ1-5, with D maybe TRBD1 (6 bases). V dropped 4 bases and J dropped 3 bases, with 16 bases sitting between them. This CDR3 comprises 16 residues. Germline V CDR1 and CDR2: LNHNV, YYDKDF (reference sequence). CDR3 residues: CATSNGGPSHNQPQHF. The CDR3 DNA reads TGTGCCACCAGCAATGGGGGCCCTTCTCACAATCAGCCCCAGCATTTT.

This chain links TRBV28 with TRBJ1-5; 10 positions agree with TRBD1. Germline loops: CDR1 MDHEN, CDR2 SYDVKM. Losses at the gene ends were 5 bases for V and 7 bases for J; bases not matched to a gene: 11. The CDR3 runs to 16 residues. The CDR3 loop is CASSPLGTGVGQPQHF. CDR3 sequence (DNA): TGTGCCAGCAGTCCTCTGGGGACAGGGGTCGGCCAGCCCCAGCATTTT.

The chain links TRBV29-1 to TRBJ2-1; 8 bases are a match to TRBD1. CDR3 size: 12 residues. Germline CDR1 is SQVTM and CDR2 is ANQGSEA. V lost 8 bases and J lost 7; bases outside the gene matches: 7. CDR3 protein: CSIGQGRNEQFF. CDR3 bases: TGCAGCATCGGACAGGGTCGGAATGAGCAGTTCTTC.